This T cell receptor (beta chain) was profiled in a study of post-analysis software for immune sequencing data. Study findings and constraints: Samples sharing a preparation batch grouped tightly together when assessed by F measure. Patients had higher frequencies than controls of about five TRBV segments, including TRBV5-6, TRBV5-1 and TRBV20-1.

In regard to this clonotype: Its antigen is as yet unknown.

This CDR3 contains 13 residues. Germline CDR1 and CDR2: SQVTM and ANQGSEA. Included in the TCR beta cDNA libraries were unique molecular identifiers. Each CDR3 protein gets one entry after TCRdb re-called the PCR reads with MiXCR. Among approximately 690,000 distinct CDR3 sequences listed, roughly three fifths were seen once. The sequenced material came from blood. This clonotype was sampled from a girl aged 2 to 10 with multiple sclerosis. J is TRBJ2-5 and V is TRBV29-1; 8 nucleotides align to TRBD1. The DNA end favors TRBJ2-7, so the J call may be wrong. Here the CDR3 DNA reads TGCAGCGTTGGCCCCCAGGGGGCAGGCGAGCAGTACTTC. It is translated as CSVGPQGAGEQYF.